Reported below is one T cell receptor (beta chain). Its antigen is not identified. The data stem from a study of OX40 agonist ivuxolimab in advanced cancers. Study-level information: While on treatment, patients had intravenous ivuxolimab at 0.01 to 10 mg/kg every 2 weeks. Three patients, one with hepatocellular carcinoma and two with cutaneous melanoma, achieved partial responses. Study results and caveats: More expanded clones were found, on average, in CD8+ than in CD4+ T cells.

J was trimmed by 2 bases and V by 1 base; bases with no gene match: 5. CDR1 and CDR2 from the germline V gene are SGHVS and FNYEAQ. The CDR3 has 17 residues. The sampling schedule covered blood at baseline, cycle 4 day 1, and cycle 7 day 1. Method: immunoSEQ multiplex PCR; TCRdb's copy keeps in-frame clones and lacks some. This sample carries about 160,000 clones, approximately 94% of them seen once, and the ten largest clones take 0.31%. The receptor was isolated from an adult with an advanced solid tumor such as melanoma, head and neck, liver or kidney cancer. Source: CD4+ or CD8+ T cells sorted from blood, taken in a trial of the OX40 agonist ivuxolimab. The V and J genes are TRBV7-6 and TRBJ2-2; TRBD1 matches 9 bases. The CDR3 here is CASSLVGQGLNTGELFF. CDR3 in DNA: TGTGCCAGCAGCTTAGTGGGACAGGGCTTAAACACCGGGGAGCTGTTTTTT.